This T cell receptor beta chain is drawn from a study of blood T cell repertoires in COVID-19. Germline V gene sequence: CDR1 LGHDT, CDR2 YNNKEL (reference sequence). This CDR3 is built from 15 residues. Deletions cut 4 bases from V and 3 bases from J, with 15 bases between. Authors' data handling: How many nucleated cells were present was estimated from reference gene primer amplification. The data were produced by immunoSEQ multiplex PCR, yet TCRdb's version contains in-frame clones alone and is incomplete. Clone size and the V and J calls come from that table; the DNA yielded D and trimming. Altogether about 120,000 clones are present, just over 90% being singletons, with the ten largest covering 1.8%.

The specimen sequenced was peripheral blood. V usage is TRBV3-1 (or the pseudogene TRBV3-2) and J usage is TRBJ1-1; tentatively, D is TRBD1 (6 bases). This receptor was taken from a human donor with active COVID-19. The donor label of this sample is uncertain. In DNA, the CDR3 is TGTGCCAGCAGCCGTACATCAGGGGTGGACACTGAAGCTTTCTTT. It codes for CASSRTSGVDTEAFF.